The entry below describes one TCR beta chain. A read error may account for a junction end that differs from germline. CDR1 and CDR2 from the germline V gene are MRHNA and SNTAGT. CDR3 length: 14 residues. Patients were all untreated before their thyroid surgery. The data were taken from a study of metastatic and nonmetastatic thyroid tumors. TCRdb recomputed clones from the PCR reads via MiXCR. The table shows tens of thousands of clones, with about 15% occurring only once. Input material: blood. This TCR was recovered from a female donor with papillary thyroid cancer or a benign thyroid nodule (not recorded which). Some clones in this sample may be carry-over from other donors' samples. The chain uses TRBV6-4 and TRBJ2-7; tentatively, D is TRBD1 (8 bases). CDR3 nucleotide sequence: TGTGCCAGCACCCTTACAGGGGGGGCCTACGAGCAGTATTTC. Translating it yields CASTLTGGAYEQYF.